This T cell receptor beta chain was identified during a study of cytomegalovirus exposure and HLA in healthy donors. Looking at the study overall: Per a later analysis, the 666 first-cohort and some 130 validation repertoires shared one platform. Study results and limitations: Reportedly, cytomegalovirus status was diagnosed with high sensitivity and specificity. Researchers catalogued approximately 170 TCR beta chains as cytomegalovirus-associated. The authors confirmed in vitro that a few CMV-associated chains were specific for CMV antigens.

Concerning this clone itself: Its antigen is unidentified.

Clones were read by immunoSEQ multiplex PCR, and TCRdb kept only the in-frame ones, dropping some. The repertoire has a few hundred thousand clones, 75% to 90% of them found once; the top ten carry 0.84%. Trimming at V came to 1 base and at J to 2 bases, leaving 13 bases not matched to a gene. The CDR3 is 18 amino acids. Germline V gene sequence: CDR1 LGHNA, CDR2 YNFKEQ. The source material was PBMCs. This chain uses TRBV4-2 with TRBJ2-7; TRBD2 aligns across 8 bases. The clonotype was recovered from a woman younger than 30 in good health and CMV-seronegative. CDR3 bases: TGTGCCAGCAGCCAAGGTGTGGGAGCGGGGGCTCTCGCCTACGAGCAGTACTTC. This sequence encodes CASSQGVGAGALAYEQYF.